The rows below give T cell receptor beta chains drawn from one sample of a study of identical twins. TCRdb reprocessed the 5' RACE reads with MiXCR, giving one entry per CDR3 protein. The data contain about 890,000 distinct CDR3 sequences, approximately 13% of them singletons. This same sample was also part of a study on yellow fever vaccine responses in identical twins.

The sample was PBMCs. Receptor source: a woman in her late teens or twenties in good health. The CDR3 runs from the conserved cysteine through the conserved F or W. D genes are given only for firm matches. The size entry is marked missing in some rows and otherwise reads once, few, many or a size class.

J gene,V gene,clone size,D gene,CDR3 DNA,CDR3 protein
TRBJ2-3,TRBV4-1,few,NA,TGCGCCAGCAGCCAGGTGGGGGCCTTCACAGATACGCAGTATTTT,CASSQVGAFTDTQYF
TRBJ2-3,TRBV6-5,NA,NA,TGTGCCAGCAGTTACTCGGGGTCGAAGACAGATACGCAGTATTTT,CASSYSGSKTDTQYF
TRBJ2-2,TRBV20-1,NA,TRBD2,TGCTGTGCTAGGCAGCGGGAGAGGTCGAACACCGGGGAGCTGTTTTTT,CCARQRERSNTGELFF
TRBJ2-6,TRBV2,NA,TRBD1,TGTGCCATCAGGCAGGGACAGGGTTCGGGCTCTGGGGCCAACGTCCTGACTTTC,CAIRQGQGSGSGANVLTF
TRBJ2-2,TRBV14,few,NA,TGTGCCAGCAGCCAAAAACAGGGCTTTTATCCCGGGGAGCTGTTTTTT,CASSQKQGFYPGELFF
TRBJ1-1,TRBV14,NA,NA,TGTGCCAGCAGCCAAGAACGTGAAACTGAAGCTTTCTTT,CASSQERETEAFF
TRBJ2-1,TRBV5-6,NA,TRBD1,TGTGCCAGCAGCTTGGCTCCAGGGGGCCTTAGCTCCTACAATGAGCAGTTCTTC,CASSLAPGGLSSYNEQFF
TRBJ2-7,TRBV6-5,NA,NA,TGTGCCAGCAGTTACGGGGATGGGATCTCCTACGAGCAGTACTTC,CASSYGDGISYEQYF
TRBJ2-1,TRBV24-1,NA,NA,TGTGCCACCAGTCCCGGGATTAGCGTTTTCTCCTACAATGAGCAGTTCTTC,CATSPGISVFSYNEQFF
TRBJ2-7,TRBV11-3,few,NA,TGTGCCAGCAGCTTAGGAGGGGGGAATCGCTACGAGCAGTACTTC,CASSLGGGNRYEQYF
TRBJ1-2,TRBV5-6,NA,TRBD1,TGTGCCAGCAGCCCCCCCGGGACAGGGGGCATCTATGGCTTCACCTTC,CASSPPGTGGIYGFTF
TRBJ2-7,TRBV28,many,TRBD2,TGTGCCAGCAGTACGCGACTAGCGGCTTCCTACGAGCAGTACTTC,CASSTRLAASYEQYF
TRBJ2-3,TRBV3-1,many,NA,TGTGCCAGCAGCCAAGGGGGGGGGCACACAGATACGCAGTATTTT,CASSQGGGHTDTQYF
TRBJ2-1,TRBV20-1,many,NA,TGCAGTGCTAGAGATCCCTGGACCTCGGACCACAATGAGCAGTTCTTC,CSARDPWTSDHNEQFF
TRBJ2-7,TRBV12-3/TRBV12-4,NA,TRBD2,TGTGCCAGCAGTTCCTCCCGGACTAGCGGTGTCTACGAGCAGTACTTC,CASSSSRTSGVYEQYF
TRBJ2-2,TRBV25-1,few,NA,TGTGCCAGCAGTGACGGACAGATAAACACCGGGGAGCTGTTTTTT,CASSDGQINTGELFF
TRBJ1-2,TRBV2,NA,NA,TGTGCCAGCAGTGACCACTATGGCTACACCTTC,CASSDHYGYTF
TRBJ1-2,TRBV10-3,few,NA,TGTGCCATCACACAGGACCTCGGGGCAGAGGGTTATGGCTACACCTTC,CAITQDLGAEGYGYTF
TRBJ1-1,TRBV7-8,few,NA,TGTGCCAGCAGCGGAGAGAGGGGGTCGAACACTGAAGCTTTCTTT,CASSGERGSNTEAFF
TRBJ2-1,TRBV12-3/TRBV12-4,NA,TRBD2,TGTGCCAGCAGTAGCGGGAGGGACAATGAGCAGTTCTTC,CASSSGRDNEQFF
TRBJ2-1,TRBV28,many,NA,TGTGCCAGCAGTACCGTCAATGAGCAGTTCTTC,CASSTVNEQFF
TRBJ2-3,TRBV12-3/TRBV12-4,many,NA,TGTGCCAGCAGTTTGATGCCGGGGGGCCAGTCAGATACGCAGTATTTT,CASSLMPGGQSDTQYF
TRBJ2-7,TRBV20-1,NA,NA,TGCAGTGCCTCAAGTCCAGACTCCTACGAGCAGTACTTC,CSASSPDSYEQYF
TRBJ2-7,TRBV27,NA,TRBD2,TGTGCCAGCAGTTTAGCGGGAGGGCCCTATCGCGAGCAGTACTTC,CASSLAGGPYREQYF
TRBJ2-1,TRBV20-1,NA,NA,TGCAGTGCTAGAGATTTCCTTGGGGGATTCAATGAGCAGTTCTTC,CSARDFLGGFNEQFF
TRBJ2-5,TRBV7-6,NA,TRBD2,TGTGCCAGCAGCCCTTCGCTAGCGGAAGAGACCCAGTACTTC,CASSPSLAEETQYF
TRBJ1-1,TRBV12-3/TRBV12-4,many,NA,TGTGCCAGCAGTTTGGGAACAACGGGGCCCGTGAACACTGAAGCTTTCTTT,CASSLGTTGPVNTEAFF
TRBJ2-5,TRBV7-8,few,NA,TGTGCCAGCAGCTTACTGCGGGAGAGTAATCCAGGGGGAGAGACCCAGTACTTC,CASSLLRESNPGGETQYF
TRBJ2-1,TRBV5-1,many,NA,TGCGCCAGCAGCTTGGAACATGGGAATGAGCAGTTCTTC,CASSLEHGNEQFF